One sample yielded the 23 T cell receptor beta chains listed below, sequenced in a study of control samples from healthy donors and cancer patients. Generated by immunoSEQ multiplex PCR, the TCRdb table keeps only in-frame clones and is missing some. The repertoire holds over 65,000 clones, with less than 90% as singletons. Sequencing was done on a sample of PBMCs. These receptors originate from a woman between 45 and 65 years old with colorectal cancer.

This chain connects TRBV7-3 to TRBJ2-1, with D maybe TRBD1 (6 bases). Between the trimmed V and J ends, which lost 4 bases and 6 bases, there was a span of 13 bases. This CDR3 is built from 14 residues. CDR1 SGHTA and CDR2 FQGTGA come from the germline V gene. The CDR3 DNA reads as TGTGCCAGCAGCTCCAGGGGACGTTCCAATGAGCAGTTCTTC. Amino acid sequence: CASSSRGRSNEQFF.

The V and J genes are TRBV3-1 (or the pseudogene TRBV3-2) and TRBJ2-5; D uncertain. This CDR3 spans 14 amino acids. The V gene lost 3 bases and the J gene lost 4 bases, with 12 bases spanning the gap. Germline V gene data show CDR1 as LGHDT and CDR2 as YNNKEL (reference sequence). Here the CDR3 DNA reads TGTGCCAGCAGCCAGCCGACCATGGGAGAGACCCAGTACTTC. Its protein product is CASSQPTMGETQYF.

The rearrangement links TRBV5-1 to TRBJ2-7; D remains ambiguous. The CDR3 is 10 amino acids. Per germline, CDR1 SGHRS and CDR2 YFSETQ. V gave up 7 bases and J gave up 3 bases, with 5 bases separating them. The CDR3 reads CASRDYEQYV. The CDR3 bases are TGCGCCAGCCGCGACTACGAGCAGTACGTC.

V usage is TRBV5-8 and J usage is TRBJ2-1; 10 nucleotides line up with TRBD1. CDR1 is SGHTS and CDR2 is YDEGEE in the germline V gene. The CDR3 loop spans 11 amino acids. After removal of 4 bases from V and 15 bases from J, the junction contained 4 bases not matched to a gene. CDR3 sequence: CASSPRDRGFF. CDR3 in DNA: TGTGCCAGCAGCCCCCGGGACAGGGGGTTCTTC.

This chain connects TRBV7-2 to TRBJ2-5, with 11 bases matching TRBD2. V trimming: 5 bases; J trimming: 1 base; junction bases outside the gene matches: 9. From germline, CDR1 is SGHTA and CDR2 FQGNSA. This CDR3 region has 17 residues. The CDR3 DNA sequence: TGTGCCAGCAGCCTTAGCGGGGGGGCCGGGTCCCAAGAGACCCAGTACTTC. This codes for CASSLSGGAGSQETQYF.

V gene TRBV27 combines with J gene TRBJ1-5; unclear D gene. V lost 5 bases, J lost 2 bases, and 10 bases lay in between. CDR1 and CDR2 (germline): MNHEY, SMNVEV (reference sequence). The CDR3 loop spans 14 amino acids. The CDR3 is CASSLSRGNQPQHF. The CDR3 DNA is TGTGCCAGCAGTCTTTCGAGGGGCAATCAGCCCCAGCATTTT.

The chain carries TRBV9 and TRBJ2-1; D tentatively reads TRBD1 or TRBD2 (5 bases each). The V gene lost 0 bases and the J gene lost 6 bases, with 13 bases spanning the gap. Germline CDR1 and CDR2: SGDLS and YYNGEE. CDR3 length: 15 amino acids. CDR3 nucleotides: TGTGCCAGCAGCGTAGAGGGACCCCCTAGCAATGAGCAGTTCTTC. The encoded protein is CASSVEGPPSNEQFF.

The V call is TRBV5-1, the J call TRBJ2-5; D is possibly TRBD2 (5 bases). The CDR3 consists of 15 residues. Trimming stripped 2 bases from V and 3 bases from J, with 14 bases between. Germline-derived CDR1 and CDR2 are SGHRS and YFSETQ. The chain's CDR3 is CASSFGGADEETQYF. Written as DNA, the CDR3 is TGCGCCAGCAGCTTCGGAGGAGCCGACGAAGAGACCCAGTACTTC.

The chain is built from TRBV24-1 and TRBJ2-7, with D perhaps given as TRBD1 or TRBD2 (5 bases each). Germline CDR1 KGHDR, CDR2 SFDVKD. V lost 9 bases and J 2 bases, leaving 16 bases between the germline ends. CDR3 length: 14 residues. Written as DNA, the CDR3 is TGTGCCACCTTATCCGGGACGTCAACCTACGAGCAGTACGTC. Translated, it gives CATLSGTSTYEQYV.

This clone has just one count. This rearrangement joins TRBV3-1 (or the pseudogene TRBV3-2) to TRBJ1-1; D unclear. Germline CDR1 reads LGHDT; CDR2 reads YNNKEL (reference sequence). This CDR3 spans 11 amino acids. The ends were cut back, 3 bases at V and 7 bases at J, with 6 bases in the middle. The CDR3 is CASSQRDEAFF. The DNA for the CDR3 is TGTGCCAGCAGCCAGCGGGATGAAGCTTTCTTT.

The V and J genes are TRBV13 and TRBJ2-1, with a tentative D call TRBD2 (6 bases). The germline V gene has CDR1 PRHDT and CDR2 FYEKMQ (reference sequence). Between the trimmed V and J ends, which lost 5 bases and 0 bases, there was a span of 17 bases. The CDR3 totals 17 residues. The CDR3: CASSVALALSSYNEQFF. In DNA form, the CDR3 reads TGTGCCAGCAGCGTCGCTCTAGCGCTGAGCTCCTACAATGAGCAGTTCTTC.

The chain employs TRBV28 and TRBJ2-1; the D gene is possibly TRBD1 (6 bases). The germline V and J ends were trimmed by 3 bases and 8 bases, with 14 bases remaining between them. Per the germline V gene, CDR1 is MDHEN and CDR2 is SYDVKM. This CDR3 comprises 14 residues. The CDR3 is CASSLNRDPYEQFF. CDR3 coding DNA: TGTGCCAGCAGTTTGAACAGGGACCCCTATGAGCAGTTCTTC.

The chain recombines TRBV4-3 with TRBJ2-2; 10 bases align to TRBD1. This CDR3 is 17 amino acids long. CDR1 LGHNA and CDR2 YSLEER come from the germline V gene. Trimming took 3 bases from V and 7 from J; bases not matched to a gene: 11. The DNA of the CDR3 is TGCGCCAGCAGCCAGCCCGGGACAGGGGAATTTGTCGGGGAGCTGTTTTTT. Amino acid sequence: CASSQPGTGEFVGELFF.

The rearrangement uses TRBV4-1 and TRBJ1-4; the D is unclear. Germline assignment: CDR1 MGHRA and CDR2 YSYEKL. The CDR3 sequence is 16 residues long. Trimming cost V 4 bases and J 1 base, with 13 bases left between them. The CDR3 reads CASSLHAPGTNEKLFF. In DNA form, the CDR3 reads TGCGCCAGCAGCCTCCATGCCCCAGGAACTAATGAAAAACTGTTTTTT.

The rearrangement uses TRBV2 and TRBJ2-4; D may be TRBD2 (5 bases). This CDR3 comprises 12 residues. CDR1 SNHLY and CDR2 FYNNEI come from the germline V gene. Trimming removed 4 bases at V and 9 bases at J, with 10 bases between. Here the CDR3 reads CASSVTGTIQYF. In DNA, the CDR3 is TGTGCCAGCAGTGTAACGGGAACCATTCAGTACTTC.

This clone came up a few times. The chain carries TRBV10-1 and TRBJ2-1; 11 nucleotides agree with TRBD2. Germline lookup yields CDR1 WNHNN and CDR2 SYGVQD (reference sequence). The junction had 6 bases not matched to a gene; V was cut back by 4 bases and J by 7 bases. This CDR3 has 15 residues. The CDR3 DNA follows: TGCGCCAGCAGTGGTAGGCTAGCGGGGGGAAATGAGCAGTTCTTC. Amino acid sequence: CASSGRLAGGNEQFF.

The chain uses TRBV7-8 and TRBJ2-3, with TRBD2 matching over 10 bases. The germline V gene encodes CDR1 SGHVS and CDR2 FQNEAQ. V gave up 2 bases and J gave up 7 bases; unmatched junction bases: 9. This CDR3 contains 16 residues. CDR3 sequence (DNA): TGTGCCAGCAGCTTAAAAGGAGCGGGGGGGCTAAATACGCAGTATTTT. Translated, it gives CASSLKGAGGLNTQYF.

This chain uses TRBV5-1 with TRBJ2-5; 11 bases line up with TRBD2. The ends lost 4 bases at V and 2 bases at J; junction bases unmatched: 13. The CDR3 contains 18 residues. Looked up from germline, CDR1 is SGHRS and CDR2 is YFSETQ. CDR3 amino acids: CASSLQASGGLQQETQYF. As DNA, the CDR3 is TGCGCCAGCAGCCTTCAGGCTAGCGGGGGGCTCCAACAAGAGACCCAGTACTTC.

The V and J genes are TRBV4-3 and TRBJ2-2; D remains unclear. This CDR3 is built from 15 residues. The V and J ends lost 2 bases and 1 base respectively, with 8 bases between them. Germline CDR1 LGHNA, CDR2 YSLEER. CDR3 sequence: CASSQHWENTGELFF. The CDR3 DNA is TGCGCCAGCAGCCAACACTGGGAGAACACCGGGGAGCTGTTTTTT.

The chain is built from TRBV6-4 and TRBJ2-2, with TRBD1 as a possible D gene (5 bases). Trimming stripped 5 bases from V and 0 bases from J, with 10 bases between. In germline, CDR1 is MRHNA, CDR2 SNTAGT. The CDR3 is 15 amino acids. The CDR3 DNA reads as TGTGCCAGCAGTACAGAGGACACGAACACCGGGGAGCTGTTTTTT. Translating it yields CASSTEDTNTGELFF.

The CDR3 region is CASSQGAGRQETQYF. CDR3 bases: TGTGCCAGCAGCCAGGGAGCGGGGCGGCAAGAGACCCAGTACTTC. This chain uses TRBV3-1 (or the pseudogene TRBV3-2) with TRBJ2-5, with 7 positions matching TRBD2. The CDR3 has 15 amino acids. Per germline, CDR1 LGHDT and CDR2 YNNKEL (reference sequence). V shed 3 bases and J 2 bases; nucleotides not matched to a gene: 6.

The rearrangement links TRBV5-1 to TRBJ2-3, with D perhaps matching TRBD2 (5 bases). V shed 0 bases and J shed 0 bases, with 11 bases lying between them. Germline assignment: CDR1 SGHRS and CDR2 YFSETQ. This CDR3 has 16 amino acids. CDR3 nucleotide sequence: TGCGCCAGCAGCTTGGGGGCTAGCAGTAGCACAGATACGCAGTATTTT. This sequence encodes CASSLGASSSTDTQYF. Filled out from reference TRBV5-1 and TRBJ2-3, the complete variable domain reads KAGVTQTPRYLIKTRGQQVTLSCSPISGHRSVSWYQQTPGQGLQFLFEYFSETQRNKGNFPGRFSGRQFSNSRSEMNVSTLELGDSALYLCASSLGASSSTDTQYFGPGTRLTVL.

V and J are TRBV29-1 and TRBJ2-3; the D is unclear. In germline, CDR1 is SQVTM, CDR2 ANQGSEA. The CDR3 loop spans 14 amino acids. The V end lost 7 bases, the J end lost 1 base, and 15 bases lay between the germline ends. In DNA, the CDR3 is TGCAGCGCGGTTCCAGAGGTCCGCACAGATACGCAGTATTTT. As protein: CSAVPEVRTDTQYF.